These T cell receptor beta chains were read from a single sample in a study of T cell repertoires in cytomegalovirus infection. One entry per CDR3 protein results from TCRdb running MiXCR on the reads. Here the sample spans 100,000 to 150,000 distinct CDR3 sequences, over 30% being singletons. Antigens of these TCRs are unknown. Source: CD8+ T cells from cultured PBMCs, taken from culture after CMV antigen stimulation. The receptor set was obtained from a human donor in good health (CMV status not recorded). Some clones in this sample may be carry-over from other donors' samples. The CDR3 runs from the conserved cysteine through the conserved F or W. D genes are given only for firm matches. Not all rows give a size; the values are once, few, many and, for expanded clones, a class.

J: TRBJ2-1
size: many
D: NA
V: TRBV27
DNA: TGTGCCAGCACCCAGATGAGGGTGGGCTCCTACAATGAGCAGTTCTTC
CDR3: CASTQMRVGSYNEQFF

J: TRBJ1-6
size: many
D: TRBD1
V: TRBV27
DNA: TGTGCCAGCAAGCCAGGGGGCAGAAGTTCACCCCTCCACTTT
CDR3: CASKPGGRSSPLHF

J: TRBJ2-1
size: NA
D: TRBD2
V: TRBV6-6
DNA: TGTGCCAGCAGTTACCCGGCTAGCGGGGGGGCAAGCTCCTACAATGAGCAGTTCTTC
CDR3: CASSYPASGGASSYNEQFF

J: TRBJ1-2
size: NA
D: TRBD1
V: TRBV7-6
DNA: TGTGCCAGCAGCTTGGAGAGTGCGGGTACAGGGGCTAACTATGGCTACACCTTC
CDR3: CASSLESAGTGANYGYTF

J: TRBJ2-7
size: NA
D: NA
V: TRBV6-1
DNA: TGTGCCAGCAGCCCCTTTCAAACGGTCGAACTCTACGAGCAGTACTTC
CDR3: CASSPFQTVELYEQYF

J: TRBJ1-5
size: NA
D: TRBD1
V: TRBV4-3
DNA: TGCGCCAGCAGCCAAGAGTACAGGGGTGATTGGCAGCCCCAGCATTTT
CDR3: CASSQEYRGDWQPQHF

J: TRBJ1-2
size: few
D: NA
V: TRBV12-3/TRBV12-4
DNA: TGTGCCAGCAGTTGGAGCTATGGCTACACCTTC
CDR3: CASSWSYGYTF

J: TRBJ2-7
size: few
D: TRBD1
V: TRBV27
DNA: TGTGCCTACCCTGGCAGGGGGAGACCCCAGCAGTACTTC
CDR3: CAYPGRGRPQQYF

J: TRBJ1-1
size: few
D: NA
V: TRBV19
DNA: TGTGCCAGTAGTGATATGAACACTGAAGCTTTCTTT
CDR3: CASSDMNTEAFF

J: TRBJ2-1
size: NA
D: TRBD2
V: TRBV12-3/TRBV12-4
DNA: TGTGCCAGCAGTTTTATGACTAGCGGGGGGGCCGAGCAGTTCTTC
CDR3: CASSFMTSGGAEQFF

J: TRBJ2-5
size: NA
D: TRBD2
V: TRBV7-6
DNA: TGTGCCAGCAGCTTAGTCGCCGGGACTAGCGGGGAGAGAGACCAAGAGACCCAGTACTTC
CDR3: CASSLVAGTSGERDQETQYF

J: TRBJ2-7
size: few
D: NA
V: TRBV7-6
DNA: TGTGCCAGCAGCTCCACTAACTACGAGCAGTACTTC
CDR3: CASSSTNYEQYF

J: TRBJ2-7
size: NA
D: TRBD1
V: TRBV4-2
DNA: TGTGCCAGCAGCCAAGGGACAGGGGGCTGGGAGCAGTACTTC
CDR3: CASSQGTGGWEQYF

J: TRBJ1-2
size: NA
D: TRBD1
V: TRBV7-8
DNA: TGTGCCAGCAGCTTCTCAAGGGGGCCCTATGGCTACACCTTC
CDR3: CASSFSRGPYGYTF

J: TRBJ1-5
size: NA
D: NA
V: TRBV28
DNA: TGTGCCAGCAGTTTAGGAGGTGGATTGGTGGGGCAGCCCCAGCATTTT
CDR3: CASSLGGGLVGQPQHF

J: TRBJ1-2
size: NA
D: NA
V: TRBV25-1
DNA: TGTGCCAGCAGTTTGGGGCTGGATGGCTACACCTTC
CDR3: CASSLGLDGYTF

J: TRBJ1-2
size: many
D: TRBD1
V: TRBV4-1
DNA: TGCGCCAGCAGCCAAGAGTCCAGGGGGGTGGTTGGCTACACCTTC
CDR3: CASSQESRGVVGYTF

J: TRBJ2-7
size: NA
D: NA
V: TRBV7-2
DNA: TGTGCCAGCAGCTTAGCTGGCAGCCACTACGAGCAGTACTTC
CDR3: CASSLAGSHYEQYF

J: TRBJ1-5
size: NA
D: NA
V: TRBV15
DNA: TGTGCCACCAGCAGAGATCGGTCGAGCAATCAGCCCCAGCATTTT
CDR3: CATSRDRSSNQPQHF

J: TRBJ1-5
size: NA
D: NA
V: TRBV7-9
DNA: TGTGCCAGCAGCCTTGGACAGATCAATCAGCCCCAGCATTTT
CDR3: CASSLGQINQPQHF

J: TRBJ1-6
size: few
D: NA
V: TRBV20-1
DNA: TGCAGTGCTAGATCCTCCTCGGGGGATAATTCACCCCTCCACTTT
CDR3: CSARSSSGDNSPLHF

J: TRBJ2-1
size: few
D: NA
V: TRBV4-3
DNA: TGCGCCAGCAGCCACCCTTCCTTTTCCAATGAGCAGTTCTTC
CDR3: CASSHPSFSNEQFF

J: TRBJ1-2
size: few
D: NA
V: TRBV7-9
DNA: TGTGCCAGCGTAGGGGAGGACTATGGCTACACCTTC
CDR3: CASVGEDYGYTF

J: TRBJ2-1
size: NA
D: TRBD1
V: TRBV6-5
DNA: TGTGCCAGCAAATTAACAGGGGGCACATACAATGAGCAGTTCTTC
CDR3: CASKLTGGTYNEQFF

J: TRBJ2-2
size: NA
D: NA
V: TRBV7-2
DNA: TGTGCCAGCAGCTTATTATCGGGCACCGGGGAGCTGTTTTTT
CDR3: CASSLLSGTGELFF

J: TRBJ2-7
size: NA
D: TRBD1
V: TRBV20-1
DNA: TGCAGTGCTCCGGGACAGGGTTATGATGAGCAGTACTTC
CDR3: CSAPGQGYDEQYF

J: TRBJ2-7
size: few
D: NA
V: TRBV11-3
DNA: TGTGCCAGCAGCCCGCTCGGGGCGGTCCACACCCCCTACGAGCAGTACTTC
CDR3: CASSPLGAVHTPYEQYF

J: TRBJ2-7
size: NA
D: NA
V: TRBV9
DNA: TGTGCCAGCAGCGGCCCGGGCCCCCAAACGACTATCTTC
CDR3: CASSGPGPQTTIF

J: TRBJ1-1
size: NA
D: NA
V: TRBV12-3/TRBV12-4
DNA: TGTGCCAGCAGTTTTCGGCAGGGGCACACTGAAGCTTTCTTT
CDR3: CASSFRQGHTEAFF

J: TRBJ2-1
size: NA
D: NA
V: TRBV13
DNA: TGTGCCAGCAGCTTAGGGACACGAGAGCAGTTCTTC
CDR3: CASSLGTREQFF

J: TRBJ1-6
size: NA
D: NA
V: TRBV4-1
DNA: TGCGCCAGCAGCCAAGAACTCGGCTCCTATAATTCACCCCTCCACTTT
CDR3: CASSQELGSYNSPLHF

J: TRBJ1-2
size: NA
D: NA
V: TRBV6-8
DNA: TGTGCCAGCAGTTACTCGGGGTACGGCTACACCTTC
CDR3: CASSYSGYGYTF

J: TRBJ1-2
size: NA
D: TRBD1
V: TRBV27
DNA: TGTGCCAGCAGTGCGGGGACAGGGGGAGGCTACACCTTC
CDR3: CASSAGTGGGYTF

J: TRBJ2-1
size: NA
D: TRBD2
V: TRBV11-2
DNA: TGTGCCAGCAATTTAGCGGGAAACTCCTACAATGAGCAGTTCTTC
CDR3: CASNLAGNSYNEQFF

J: TRBJ2-1
size: many
D: NA
V: TRBV7-9
DNA: TGTGCCAGCAGCTTAACGGCAGGGCCCTACAATGAGCAGTTCTTC
CDR3: CASSLTAGPYNEQFF

J: TRBJ2-5
size: many
D: NA
V: TRBV4-3
DNA: TGCGCCAGCAGCCAAGATAACGGGCCACGTGAGACCCAGTACTTC
CDR3: CASSQDNGPRETQYF

J: TRBJ2-7
size: NA
D: NA
V: TRBV7-9
DNA: TGTGCCAGCAGCCACCGGGGGCCTAGGGAGCAGTACTTC
CDR3: CASSHRGPREQYF

J: TRBJ1-5
size: few
D: NA
V: TRBV7-6
DNA: TGTGCCAGCAGCGGAGGCTGGGGAGGCAATCAGCCCCAGCATTTT
CDR3: CASSGGWGGNQPQHF

J: TRBJ2-4
size: once
D: NA
V: TRBV2
DNA: TGTGCCAGCAGTGAAGGAGGGTTTGGAAACATTCAGTACTTC
CDR3: CASSEGGFGNIQYF

J: TRBJ1-1
size: NA
D: TRBD1
V: TRBV7-8
DNA: TGTGCCAGCAGCCAACAGCGGGACAGGGTGGGGACTGAAGCTTTCTTT
CDR3: CASSQQRDRVGTEAFF

J: TRBJ2-7
size: NA
D: TRBD1
V: TRBV7-4
DNA: TGTGCCAGCAGCTCACCGACCCGGACAGGGGGCCACGAGCAGTACTTC
CDR3: CASSSPTRTGGHEQYF

J: TRBJ1-5
size: NA
D: NA
V: TRBV6-1
DNA: TGTGCCACCCTCGTCGGGGGCGATAGCAATCAGCCCCAGCATTTT
CDR3: CATLVGGDSNQPQHF

J: TRBJ1-2
size: few
D: NA
V: TRBV12-5
DNA: TGTGCTAGTGGGGCGGGCCCAGGGAACTATGGCTACACCTTC
CDR3: CASGAGPGNYGYTF